This TCR beta chain was sequenced for a study of blood T cell repertoires in COVID-19. For the study at large: Sites in the United States, Italy and Spain provided acute and convalescent COVID-19 samples. PBMCs, B-cell-depleted T cells, or T cells provided the cDNA or gDNA that made up the material.

Data came from immunoSEQ multiplex PCR; TCRdb stores just in-frame clones and leaves some out. Of around 40,000 clones listed, around four fifths were seen once; the top ten hold 44%. There are 15 residues in the CDR3. Germline loops: CDR1 SGHTA, CDR2 FQGNSA. The V gene lost 1 base and the J gene lost 7 bases, with 16 bases spanning the gap. This clonotype was obtained from a woman at least 80 years old with active or convalescent COVID-19. This chain connects TRBV7-2 to TRBJ2-5; no definite D call. The specimen sequenced was peripheral blood. The CDR3 nucleotides are TGTGCCAGCAGCTTAGAATCCAGCGCCCTAGGGACCCAGTACTTC. Residues: CASSLESSALGTQYF.